This is a list of T cell receptor beta chains from one sample in a study of blood T cell repertoires in COVID-19. The method was immunoSEQ multiplex PCR; TCRdb's version includes in-frame clones alone and lacks a portion of them. Altogether roughly 100,000 clones are present, 75% to 85% being singletons, with the ten largest covering around 10%. The source material was peripheral blood. Receptors originate from an older woman with acute or convalescent COVID-19. CDR3s include the opening cysteine and the closing phenylalanine or tryptophan. A D gene is named only where the DNA matches it firmly. Size tells how often a clone was seen (once, few, many) or the class of an expanded clone, and some rows leave it out.

j_gene	v_gene	abundance	d_gene	CDR3nt	CDR3aa
TRBJ2-4	TRBV3-1/TRBV3-2	NA	TRBD1	TGTGCCAGCAGCTACAGGGGGGATGGCCAGGCCAAAAACATTCAGTACTTC	CASSYRGDGQAKNIQYF
TRBJ2-2	TRBV4-3	NA	TRBD1	TGCGCCAGCAGCCATTCCGGGACAGCGAACACCGGGGAGCTGTTTTTT	CASSHSGTANTGELFF
TRBJ1-1	TRBV6-5	once	NA	TGTGCCAGCAGTTACTCGATCGTGCGGACAAATAATGAAGCTTTCTTT	CASSYSIVRTNNEAFF
TRBJ1-1	TRBV10-3	NA	NA	TGTGCCATTCAAAGCGGAGGCACTGAAGCTTTCTTT	CAIQSGGTEAFF
TRBJ1-1	TRBV10-2	NA	NA	TGCGCCAGCAGTGAGTTCCTGGGCAGGATGAACACTGAAGCTTTCTTT	CASSEFLGRMNTEAFF
TRBJ2-7	TRBV7-2	NA	NA	TGTGCCAGCAGCTTAGCCCTATCCTACGAGCAGTACTTC	CASSLALSYEQYF
TRBJ2-3	TRBV7-2	NA	NA	TGTGCCAGCAGGCTAGACAGGTCTAGCACAGATACGCAGTATTTT	CASRLDRSSTDTQYF
TRBJ1-3	TRBV6-1	NA	TRBD1	TGTGCCAGCAGTGCACGACAGGGGTACCCAGGAAACACCATATATTTT	CASSARQGYPGNTIYF
TRBJ1-2	TRBV4-3	NA	TRBD1	TGCGCCAGCAGCCCGGACAGGGGGAGGGTTGGCTACACCTTC	CASSPDRGRVGYTF
TRBJ2-5	TRBV28	NA	NA	TGTGCCAGCAGTTTGGGGGGACAGCAAGAGACCCAGTACTTC	CASSLGGQQETQYF
TRBJ2-7	TRBV11-2	NA	TRBD1	TGTGCCAGCAGCTTAGTGAGGGACAGGGGGCCTCAAAGGGAGCAGTACTTC	CASSLVRDRGPQREQYF
TRBJ1-1	TRBV6-5	NA	TRBD1	TGTGCCAGCAGACTACAGGGGCTCAAGGCTGAAGCTTTCTTT	CASRLQGLKAEAFF
TRBJ2-5	TRBV7-9	NA	TRBD2	TGTGCCAGCAGCCTCGCTAGCGGGGGTTCACAAGAGACCCAGTACTTC	CASSLASGGSQETQYF
TRBJ1-3	TRBV7-9	NA	NA	TGTGCCAGCAGCTTAAACAGGGATGGAAACACCATATATTTT	CASSLNRDGNTIYF
TRBJ2-7	TRBV5-4	NA	NA	TGTGCCAGCAGCCCCCGGACATCCGCCAGCGACGAGCAGTACTTC	CASSPRTSASDEQYF
TRBJ2-1	TRBV4-1	NA	NA	TGCGCCAGCAGCCAAGAAAGGCACAGGGGAGGCAATGAGCAGTTCTTC	CASSQERHRGGNEQFF
TRBJ2-5	TRBV7-9	NA	TRBD1	TGTGCCAGCAGCTTAATCGGGACAGAAGAGACCCAGTACTTC	CASSLIGTEETQYF
TRBJ1-4	TRBV5-6	NA	NA	TGTGCCAGCAGCTTGATGGGGGGTATCAGTGAAAAACTGTTTTTT	CASSLMGGISEKLFF
TRBJ2-7	TRBV3-1/TRBV3-2	NA	TRBD1	TGTGCCAGCAGCCGGACAGGTTACGAGCAGTACTTC	CASSRTGYEQYF
TRBJ1-5	TRBV9	NA	NA	TGTGCCAGCAGCGTAGACCCCAGGAATCAGCCCCAGCATTTT	CASSVDPRNQPQHF
TRBJ2-7	TRBV6-5	NA	NA	TGTGCCAGCAGTTATGGGGCTAACACCTACGAGCAGTACTTC	CASSYGANTYEQYF
TRBJ1-2	TRBV6-2/TRBV6-3	NA	NA	TGTGCCAGCAGTCCCGACAGGATCCAGTTCGACGGCTACACCTTC	CASSPDRIQFDGYTF
TRBJ2-7	TRBV28	NA	TRBD2	TGTGCCAGCACAGGACTAGCGGGAGTCAGGCAGTACTTC	CASTGLAGVRQYF
TRBJ1-4	TRBV19	NA	NA	TGTGCCAGTAGTCCCCGGACAGCCCAGAATGAAAAACTGTTTTTT	CASSPRTAQNEKLFF
TRBJ2-2	TRBV19	NA	NA	TGTGCCAGCGCGGGTATGAACACCGGGGAGCTGTTTTTT	CASAGMNTGELFF
TRBJ1-6	TRBV5-5	few	NA	TGTGCCAGCAGCGATCCCGGAAGCAGGGTCTATAATTCACCCCTCCACTTT	CASSDPGSRVYNSPLHF
TRBJ1-5	TRBV19	few	NA	TGTGCCAGTAGTAATGACGGGTTGCAGCCCCAGCATTTT	CASSNDGLQPQHF